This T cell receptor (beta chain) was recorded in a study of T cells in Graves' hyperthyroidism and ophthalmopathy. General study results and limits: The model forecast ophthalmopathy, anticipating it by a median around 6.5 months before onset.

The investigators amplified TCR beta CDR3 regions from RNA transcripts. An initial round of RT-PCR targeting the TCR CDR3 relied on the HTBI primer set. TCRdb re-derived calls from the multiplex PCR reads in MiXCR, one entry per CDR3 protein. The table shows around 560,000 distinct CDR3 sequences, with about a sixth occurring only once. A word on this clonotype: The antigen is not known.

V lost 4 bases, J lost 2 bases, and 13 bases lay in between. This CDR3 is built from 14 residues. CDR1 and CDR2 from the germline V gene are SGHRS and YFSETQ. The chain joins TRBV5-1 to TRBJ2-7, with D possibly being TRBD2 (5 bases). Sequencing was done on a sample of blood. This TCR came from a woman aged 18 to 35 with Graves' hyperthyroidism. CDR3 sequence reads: CASSPGLAPYEQYF. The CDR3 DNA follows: TGCGCCAGCAGCCCCGGGCTAGCCCCCTACGAGCAGTACTTC.